One sample yielded the 16 T cell receptor beta chains listed below, sequenced in a study of blood T cell repertoires in COVID-19. This table comes from immunoSEQ multiplex PCR, and its TCRdb copy is limited to in-frame clones, with some not included. The sample gives about 120,000 clones, roughly 84% of which show up once; around 4.2% is in the top ten. The sample was PBMCs or T cells enriched from blood (not recorded which). These receptors all come from a woman aged 25 to 45 who had recovered from COVID-19.

The chain carries TRBV9 and TRBJ1-2, with D tentatively TRBD1 (5 bases). Germline V lookup: CDR1 SGDLS, CDR2 YYNGEE. Trimming took off 1 base at V and 5 bases at J, with 15 bases between the two ends. This CDR3 has 15 residues. CDR3 protein: CASSVSAGSGYGYTF. The DNA of the CDR3 is TGTGCCAGCAGCGTATCAGCAGGGTCCGGGTATGGCTACACCTTC.

V and J are TRBV6-5 and TRBJ1-5; D perhaps matches TRBD1 (6 bases). This CDR3 is 14 amino acids long. Germline V gene data show CDR1 as MNHEY and CDR2 as SVGAGI. Trimming shortened V by 6 bases and J by 3 bases, and 12 bases separated the two germline ends. CDR3: CASRMDRYNQPQHF. CDR3 DNA sequence: TGTGCCAGCAGAATGGACAGATACAATCAGCCCCAGCATTTT.

For the CDR3, the DNA is TGTGCCAGCAGCTTAGGGGGCCCAGGGAAAGAGAATGGCTACACCTTC. Residues: CASSLGGPGKENGYTF. The rearrangement joins TRBV7-9 to TRBJ1-2; D possibly corresponds to TRBD1 (5 bases). Germline-derived CDR1 and CDR2 are SEHNR and FQNEAQ (reference sequence). The CDR3 is 16 amino acids. The V end lost 1 base, the J end lost 6 bases, and 18 bases lay between the germline ends.

The CDR3 DNA sequence: TGTGCCAGCTCGAAACGGGGAGGATCCGCTAGCGGGCCGAACTACAATGAGCAGTTCTTC. As protein: CASSKRGGSASGPNYNEQFF. The V and J genes are TRBV18 and TRBJ2-1, with TRBD2 matching over 8 bases. With 6 bases clipped from V and 3 bases from J, the junction kept 22 bases outside the gene matches. The V gene's germline CDR1 is KGHSH and CDR2 LQKENI. The CDR3 runs to 20 residues.

The chain is built from TRBV27 and TRBJ1-1, with 7 bases that match TRBD1. The CDR3 runs 14 residues. The germline V gene has CDR1 MNHEY and CDR2 SMNVEV (reference sequence). Trimming took 4 bases from V and 4 from J; bases not matched to a gene: 6. The CDR3 DNA follows: TGTGCCAGCAGTTCATACAGGGGCGGCACTGAAGCTTTCTTT. Translated, it gives CASSSYRGGTEAFF.

The rearrangement links TRBV7-2 to TRBJ2-1; TRBD1 aligns across 9 bases. This CDR3 spans 19 amino acids. Trimming removed 4 bases from V and 1 base from J; junction bases left unmatched: 14. CDR1 and CDR2 from the germline V gene are SGHTA and FQGNSA. CDR3 protein: CASSWLPRDRARSYNEQFF. CDR3 DNA: TGTGCCAGCAGCTGGTTACCCCGGGACAGGGCGCGGTCCTACAATGAGCAGTTCTTC.

This clone appeared a single time. V is TRBV13 and J is TRBJ2-1; tentative D call: TRBD2 (5 bases). Germline loops: CDR1 PRHDT, CDR2 FYEKMQ (reference sequence). V lost 5 bases, J lost 7 bases, and 21 bases lay in between. This CDR3 has 16 residues. The CDR3 here is CASSPQLVMIGNEQFF. The CDR3 nucleotides are TGTGCCAGCAGCCCGCAACTAGTTATGATAGGGAATGAGCAGTTCTTC.

This clone occurred once. The genes are TRBV7-2 and TRBJ2-1; TRBD2 matches at 7 bases. The V gene's germline CDR1 is SGHTA and CDR2 FQGNSA. The trim removed 5 bases at V and 6 bases at J, leaving 16 bases unmatched. CDR3 length: 17 amino acids. The CDR3 here is CASSPPRRGSPPNEQFF. In DNA form, the CDR3 reads TGTGCCAGCAGCCCCCCACGCCGCGGGAGTCCCCCCAATGAGCAGTTCTTC.

This clone appeared a single time. The rearrangement links TRBV4-1 to TRBJ2-5, with D possibly being TRBD2 (6 bases). This CDR3 region has 13 residues. CDR1 and CDR2 from the germline V gene are MGHRA and YSYEKL. Trimming pared 6 bases from V and 2 bases from J, leaving 10 bases between. Written as DNA, the CDR3 is TGCGCCAGCAGGCCCGGGGGACAAGAGACCCAGTACTTC. Residues: CASRPGGQETQYF.

The chain is built from TRBV4-2 and TRBJ2-7; TRBD2 matches 7 bases. Trimming cost V 0 bases and J 0 bases; bases outside gene matches: 11. Per the germline V gene, CDR1 is LGHNA and CDR2 is YNFKEQ. The CDR3 sequence is 18 residues long. The CDR3 loop reads CASSQDLSSGGTSYEQYF. CDR3 sequence (DNA): TGTGCCAGCAGCCAAGATCTCTCTTCGGGAGGCACCTCCTACGAGCAGTACTTC.

The genes are TRBV28 and TRBJ1-2, with D maybe TRBD1 (5 bases). Germline assignment: CDR1 MDHEN and CDR2 SYDVKM. The CDR3 has 15 amino acids. Trimming cost V 8 bases and J 5 bases, with 21 bases left between them. CDR3 region: CASAPRGRAGYGYTF. The CDR3 DNA reads as TGTGCCAGCGCGCCAAGGGGCAGGGCAGGGTATGGCTACACCTTC.

The genes are TRBV11-2 and TRBJ2-2, with D perhaps TRBD1 (5 bases). Germline CDR1 and CDR2: SGHAT and FQNNGV. There are 15 residues in the CDR3. Trimming took off 7 bases at V and 5 bases at J, with 17 bases between the two ends. The CDR3 DNA is TGTGCCAGCAAAGCAGGGTTGGGCGGAACCGGGGAGCTGTTTTTT. Protein product: CASKAGLGGTGELFF.

This clone was counted a few times. The genes are TRBV25-1 and TRBJ2-3; D may be TRBD1 (7 bases). CDR1 is MGHDK and CDR2 is SYGVNS in the germline V gene. V lost 10 bases to trimming and J lost 11 bases, with 13 bases between them. The CDR3 loop spans 10 amino acids. The CDR3, as DNA: TGTGCCACTCAGGGGGGTAGGCAGTATTTT. Protein: CATQGGRQYF.

The chain uses TRBV3-1 (or the pseudogene TRBV3-2) and TRBJ2-5; possible D gene TRBD2, 6 bases. Deletions cut 1 base from V and 7 bases from J, with 13 bases between. The CDR3 is 14 residues long. The germline gives CDR1 LGHDT, CDR2 YNNKEL (reference sequence). The CDR3: CASSQAGDSRTQYF. CDR3 bases: TGTGCCAGCAGCCAAGCGGGGGACTCTCGGACCCAGTACTTC.

The chain joins TRBV3-1 (or the pseudogene TRBV3-2) to TRBJ1-1, with D possibly matching TRBD1 (6 bases). CDR1 is LGHDT and CDR2 is YNNKEL in the germline V gene (reference sequence). V gave up 0 bases and J gave up 7 bases, with 12 bases separating them. The CDR3 contains 14 residues. CDR3 sequence (DNA): TGTGCCAGCAGCCAAGATTCGGACAGCGGTGAAGCTTTCTTT. Its translation is CASSQDSDSGEAFF.

The chain carries TRBV7-2 and TRBJ2-3, with a possible D match to TRBD2 (6 bases). The CDR3 covers 16 residues. Germline values: CDR1 SGHTA, CDR2 FQGNSA. V lost 5 bases and J lost 4, with 19 bases in between. The CDR3 DNA follows: TGTGCCAGCAGCCCACGGCGGGACGGCGGGGCAGATACGCAGTATTTT. Amino acids: CASSPRRDGGADTQYF.